Listed here are 5 T cell receptor beta chains from one sample, sequenced in a study of T cells in Graves' hyperthyroidism and ophthalmopathy. From RNA transcripts, TCR beta CDR3 regions were amplified. The TCR CDR3 was amplified in a first-round RT-PCR using the HTBI primer set. One entry per CDR3 protein, called by TCRdb with MiXCR from the multiplex PCR reads. The repertoire holds fewer than 200,000 distinct CDR3 sequences, with over 15% as singletons. Sequenced material: blood. The source of these receptors is a woman aged 50 to 65 with Graves' hyperthyroidism.

Many counts were recorded for this clonotype. The chain links TRBV28 to TRBJ1-2, with D maybe TRBD1 (6 bases). CDR1 is MDHEN, CDR2 SYDVKM, per germline. Trimming removed 4 bases from V and 6 bases from J, with 12 bases in between. The CDR3 is 13 residues long. CDR3 loop: CASSSRTADGYTF. The CDR3 DNA sequence: TGTGCCAGCAGTTCCCGGACAGCCGATGGCTACACCTTC.

This clonotype occurred many times. V and J are TRBV27 and TRBJ1-6; D remains unclear. Trimming took 4 bases from V and 10 from J, leaving 11 bases between them. This CDR3 spans 13 amino acids. Germline V gene lookup returns CDR1 MNHEY and CDR2 SMNVEV (reference sequence). This CDR3 is CASSWGEGSPLHF. As DNA, the CDR3 is TGTGCCAGCAGTTGGGGTGAGGGCTCACCCCTCCACTTT.

This clonotype was seen many times. V gene TRBV6-1 combines with J gene TRBJ2-2; tentative D call: TRBD1 (6 bases). Trimming removed 6 bases from V and 6 bases from J, with 17 bases in between. The CDR3 length is 15 residues. Per germline, CDR1 MNHNS and CDR2 SASEGT. The CDR3 DNA follows: TGTGCCAGCAGCGTCAGGGACATCCCCTCCGGGGAGCTGTTTTTT. Amino acids: CASSVRDIPSGELFF.

This clonotype has ten or more counts. The chain employs TRBV28 and TRBJ2-5; D perhaps matches TRBD1 (5 bases). CDR1 is MDHEN, CDR2 SYDVKM, per germline. V lost 6 bases and J 7 bases, leaving 9 bases between the germline ends. The CDR3 length is 11 residues. In DNA, the CDR3 is TGTGCCAGCAGCCACAGGAGGACCCAGTACTTC. It encodes CASSHRRTQYF.

This clonotype was seen many times. The V and J genes are TRBV19 and TRBJ1-1, with D tentatively TRBD1 (5 bases). The V gene lost 5 bases and the J gene lost 0 bases, with 10 bases spanning the gap. The CDR3 has 14 residues. Per the germline V gene, CDR1 is LNHDA and CDR2 is SQIVND (reference sequence). As DNA, the CDR3 is TGTGCCAGTAGTTTCGGACACGTGAACACTGAAGCTTTCTTT. Protein: CASSFGHVNTEAFF.